Listed below are T cell receptor beta chains from one sample, sequenced in a study of T cells in Graves' hyperthyroidism and ophthalmopathy. MiXCR, run by TCRdb on the multiplex PCR reads, gives a single entry per CDR3 protein. The profile shows hundreds of thousands of distinct CDR3 sequences, 14% of them singletons. The specimen sequenced was blood. These receptor sequences come from a woman aged 30 to 39 with Graves' hyperthyroidism that later progressed to Graves' ophthalmopathy. Each CDR3 is given with its conserved first and last residue. The D gene is left open where the match is weak. The size of a clone is reported for some rows only, either as once, few or many, or as a class for expanded clones.

few TRBJ1-2 TRBD1 TRBV30 TGTGCCTGGCGGGGACAGGGGGCATTTCTAGACGGCTACACCTTC CAWRGQGAFLDGYTF
NA TRBJ2-5 TRBD2 TRBV12-3/TRBV12-4 TGTGCCAGCAGTCTTCGGGGGGGCAGTGCCAACTCACAAGAGACCCAGTACTTC CASSLRGGSANSQETQYF
few TRBJ1-1 NA TRBV25-1 TGTGCCAGCAGTGCCCGGCGGGTAGACACTGAAGCTTTCTTT CASSARRVDTEAFF
few TRBJ2-5 NA TRBV4-1 TGCGCCAGCAGCCAGGGTGCCTCGGTTGATTTGGAGACCCAGTACTTC CASSQGASVDLETQYF
NA TRBJ1-3 NA TRBV28 TGTGCCAGCAGTTTGCCGGGTTCCCTGAACACCATATATTTT CASSLPGSLNTIYF
many TRBJ2-5 TRBD1 TRBV6-1 TGTGCCAGCAGTTATGGGGACCCACTGCTACAGGGGGAGACCCAGTACTTC CASSYGDPLLQGETQYF
many TRBJ1-1 NA TRBV7-9 TGTGCCAGCAGCTCAAGGGAGGCTAACACTGAAGCTTTCTTT CASSSREANTEAFF
many TRBJ1-4 NA TRBV3-1 TGTGCCAGCAGCCAAGATCTCAGGGTTGGAAAACTGTTTTTT CASSQDLRVGKLFF
NA TRBJ2-1 TRBD2 TRBV6-1 TGTGCCAGCAGCCTGAGGACTAGCGGTCTCTACAATGAGCAGTTCTTC CASSLRTSGLYNEQFF
NA TRBJ2-1 NA TRBV27 TGTGCCAGCAGTTTAATTGGGTTAAGCTCCTACAATGAGCAGTTCTTC CASSLIGLSSYNEQFF
many TRBJ2-1 NA TRBV20-1 TGCAGTGCTAGAGATAGAACCGGGAGAGGGTACAATGAGCAGTTCTTC CSARDRTGRGYNEQFF
many TRBJ1-1 NA TRBV20-1 TGCAGTGCGGGGACACCGAACACTGAAGCTTTCTTT CSAGTPNTEAFF
few TRBJ2-3 TRBD2 TRBV20-1 TGCAGTGCTGCGGGAGAGGTTTCGCAGTATTTT CSAAGEVSQYF
few TRBJ2-2 NA TRBV4-3 TGCGCCAGCAGCCAAGAGGCTGCGCGGTCGAACACCGGGGAGCTGTTTTTT CASSQEAARSNTGELFF
many TRBJ2-1 TRBD2 TRBV27 TGTGCCAGCAGTTTTTTAGCGGGAGGTTTAATTGGTGAGCAGTTCTTC CASSFLAGGLIGEQFF
many TRBJ2-1 TRBD1 TRBV3-1 TGTGCCAGCAGCCTAAGGGGGCAGGGGCAGGATGAGCAGTTCTTC CASSLRGQGQDEQFF
many TRBJ1-2 TRBD1 TRBV12-5 TGTGCTAGTGGTTTGGCAACAGGGGGCTCTGGCTACACCTTC CASGLATGGSGYTF
NA TRBJ1-1 NA TRBV18 TGTGCCAGCTCACACGCCCCCCTCAAGGACACTGAAGCTTTCTTT CASSHAPLKDTEAFF
NA TRBJ2-7 TRBD1 TRBV20-1 TGCAGTGCTCAAAGGGGGACAGGGTTGTACGAGCAGTACTTC CSAQRGTGLYEQYF
few TRBJ2-5 NA TRBV20-1 TGCAGTGCTAGAGATAGGGGGAGGGTGCGAGAGACCCAGTACTTC CSARDRGRVRETQYF
few TRBJ2-7 NA TRBV6-1 TGTGCCAGCAGTGGGGGTAGCTCTGTCTACGAGCAGTACTTC CASSGGSSVYEQYF
many TRBJ1-2 TRBD1 TRBV6-2/TRBV6-3 TGTGCCAGCGGGACAGACTATGGCTACACCTTC CASGTDYGYTF
many TRBJ2-1 TRBD2 TRBV20-1 TGCAGTGCTAGGTTAGCGGGAGGTGGTCATGAGCAGTTCTTC CSARLAGGGHEQFF
many TRBJ2-7 NA TRBV9 TGTGCCAGCAGCCCAGGGGTCGCGGGAGAGCGCGAGCAGTACTTC CASSPGVAGEREQYF
many TRBJ1-1 NA TRBV29-1 TGCAGCGTTGAAAGGGGGAACACTGAAGCTTTCTTT CSVERGNTEAFF
NA TRBJ2-2 NA TRBV19 TGTGCCAGTAGTATGGGCATAGGACAAGCGAACACCGGGGAGCTGTTTTTT CASSMGIGQANTGELFF
many TRBJ2-3 TRBD2 TRBV20-1 TGCAGTGCTAGGTTACTAGCGGGAGTAAATACGCAGTATTTT CSARLLAGVNTQYF
many TRBJ2-7 NA TRBV18 TGTGCCAGCTCACCAGACGATGGTAGCTACGAGCAGTACTTC CASSPDDGSYEQYF
NA TRBJ1-5 NA TRBV12-3/TRBV12-4 TGTGCCAGCAACAGCCGGGACCCCAATCAGCCCCAGCATTTT CASNSRDPNQPQHF
many TRBJ1-5 NA TRBV6-2/TRBV6-3 TGTGCCAGCAGTAACGACGGTAATCAGCCCCAGCATTTT CASSNDGNQPQHF
many TRBJ2-3 NA TRBV7-2 TGTGCCAGCAGCTCCGACCGTAATCCTAGCACAGATACGCAGTATTTT CASSSDRNPSTDTQYF
many TRBJ1-2 NA TRBV30 TGTGCCTGGAGCCAGGGGCTTCGTACTGGCTACACCTTC CAWSQGLRTGYTF
few TRBJ2-6 TRBD1 TRBV19 TGTGCCAGTAGAACTATTCCGGGACAGGGTAACGGGGCCAACGTCCTGACTTTC CASRTIPGQGNGANVLTF
NA TRBJ1-2 NA TRBV25-1 TGTGCCAGCAGTCCTGTCGGGACGGCCATCAACTATGGCTACACCTTC CASSPVGTAINYGYTF
many TRBJ1-6 NA TRBV11-2 TGTGCCAGCAGCCCCCCGGGGGACACTCAAGGATCACCCCTCCACTTT CASSPPGDTQGSPLHF
few TRBJ1-1 NA TRBV27 TGTGCCAGCAGACTTCTAGGACACTTGAACACTGAAGCTTTCTTT CASRLLGHLNTEAFF
NA TRBJ2-1 TRBD2 TRBV5-1 TGCGCCAGCAGCAAGGTACTAGGCGGGAGGGCCTTCGATGAGCAGTTCTTC CASSKVLGGRAFDEQFF
NA TRBJ1-5 NA TRBV30 TGTGCCTGGAGTGGGGGTGGGGATCAGCCCCAGCATTTT CAWSGGGDQPQHF
NA TRBJ2-3 TRBD2 TRBV6-1 TGTGCCAGCAACCAAGGGGCTAGCGGGACACCCTTGGGGACAGATACGCAGTATTTT CASNQGASGTPLGTDTQYF
NA TRBJ2-5 TRBD1 TRBV6-1 TGTGCCAGCAGTTCTAGACAGGGCGGAGAGACCCAGTACTTC CASSSRQGGETQYF